This T cell receptor beta chain derives from a study of blood T cell repertoires in COVID-19. The table came from immunoSEQ multiplex PCR; TCRdb's copy has only in-frame clones and leaves some out. The sample yields about 110,000 clones, about 85% seen once. Trimming removed 0 bases at V and 8 bases at J, with 10 bases between. Germline loops: CDR1 LGHNA, CDR2 YSLEER. CDR3 size: 13 residues. The chain employs TRBV4-3 and TRBJ1-2; a weak D match, TRBD1 (6 bases). This receptor was identified in a woman in her sixties or seventies with COVID-19, enrolled during active disease. Sequenced sample: peripheral blood. The CDR3 sequence is CASSQDQGRGYTF. DNA of the CDR3: TGCGCCAGCAGCCAAGATCAGGGGCGAGGCTACACCTTC.